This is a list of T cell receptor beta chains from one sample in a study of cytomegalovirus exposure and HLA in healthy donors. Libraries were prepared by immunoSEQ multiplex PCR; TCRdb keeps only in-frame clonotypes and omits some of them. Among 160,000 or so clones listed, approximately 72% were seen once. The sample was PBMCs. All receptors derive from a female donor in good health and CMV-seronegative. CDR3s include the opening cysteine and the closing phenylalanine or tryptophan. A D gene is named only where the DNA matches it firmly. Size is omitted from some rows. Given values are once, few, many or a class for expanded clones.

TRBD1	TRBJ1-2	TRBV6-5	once	TGTGCCAGCTCGACAGGGGTAGATGGCTACACCTTC	CASSTGVDGYTF
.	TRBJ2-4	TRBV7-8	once	TGTGCCAGCAGCTTAGAGGGGGTGACCAAAAACATTCAGTACTTC	CASSLEGVTKNIQYF
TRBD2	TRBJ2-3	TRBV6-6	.	TGTGCCAGCACCAACGGGAGGGAAAGAGGGCAGTATTTT	CASTNGRERGQYF
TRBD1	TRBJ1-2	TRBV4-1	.	TGCGCCAGCAGCCAAGATCCGGGACAGGGATCCGGCTACACCTTC	CASSQDPGQGSGYTF
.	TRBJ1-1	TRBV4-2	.	TGTGCCAGCAGCCAAGCGGGGAACACTGAAGCTTTCTTT	CASSQAGNTEAFF
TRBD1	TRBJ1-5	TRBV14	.	TGTGCCAGCAGCTTGACAGGGGGCAATCAGCCCCAGCATTTT	CASSLTGGNQPQHF
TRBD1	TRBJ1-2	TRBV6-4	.	TGTGCCAGCAGTGACTCGCGTAGATCTGCCAGGGGGTATGGCTACACCTTC	CASSDSRRSARGYGYTF
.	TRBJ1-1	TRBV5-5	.	TGTGCCAGCAGCTGGTCAACAGGGAACACTGAAGCTTTCTTT	CASSWSTGNTEAFF
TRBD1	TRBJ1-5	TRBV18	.	TGTGCCAGCTCAGAACAGGGGATTGGCCAGCCCCAGCATTTT	CASSEQGIGQPQHF
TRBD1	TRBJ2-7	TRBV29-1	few	TGCAGCCCCCTGGGGGACAGGTCCTACGAGCAGTACTTC	CSPLGDRSYEQYF
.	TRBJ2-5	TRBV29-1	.	TGCAGCGCAGACAGGTACCAAGAGACCCAGTACTTC	CSADRYQETQYF
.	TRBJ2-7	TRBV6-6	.	TGTGCCAGCAGCCACAGGAGACACGAGCAGTACTTC	CASSHRRHEQYF
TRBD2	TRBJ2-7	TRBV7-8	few	TGTGCCAGCACCCCCTTGGGGCTAGCGGGGACCTCCTACGAGCAGTACTTC	CASTPLGLAGTSYEQYF
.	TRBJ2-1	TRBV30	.	TGTGCCTGGAGTGGAGTGGGCCCCTCCTACAATGAGCAGTTCTTC	CAWSGVGPSYNEQFF
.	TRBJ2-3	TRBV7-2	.	TGTGCCAGCAGCTTAGCTCTTCGCACAGATACGCAGTATTTT	CASSLALRTDTQYF
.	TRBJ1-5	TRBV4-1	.	TGCGCCAGCAGCCAACCAAGGAGGGGAGCAAAGCAGCCCCAGCATTTT	CASSQPRRGAKQPQHF
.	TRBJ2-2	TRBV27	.	TGTGCCAGCAGTTTAGCGGGGACCGTGAGCACCGGGGAGCTGTTTTTT	CASSLAGTVSTGELFF
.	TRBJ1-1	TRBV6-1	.	TGTGCCAGCGAAGTGGGCCGGAGGTCAGACACTGAAGCTTTCTTT	CASEVGRRSDTEAFF
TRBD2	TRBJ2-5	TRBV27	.	TGTGCCAGCAAGGCTAGCGGGGGGGCAGGAATGAAGACCCAGTACTTC	CASKASGGAGMKTQYF
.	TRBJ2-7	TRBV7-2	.	TGTGCCAGCAGCCCCCCCCCGCAGGGAAGTTACGAGCAGTACTTC	CASSPPPQGSYEQYF
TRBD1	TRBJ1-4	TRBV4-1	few	TGCGCCAGCAGCCAAGGGCGTCCCCCCGGACAGGCTAATGAAAAACTGTTTTTT	CASSQGRPPGQANEKLFF
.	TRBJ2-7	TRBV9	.	TGTGCCAGCAGCGTAGAGCAAGGGGATTTCTACGAGCAGTACTTC	CASSVEQGDFYEQYF
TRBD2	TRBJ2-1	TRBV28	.	TGTGCCAGTAAGGGGACTAGCGGCCGTTCCCGCTACAATGAGCAGTTCTTC	CASKGTSGRSRYNEQFF
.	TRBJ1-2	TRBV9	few	TGTGCCAGCAGCGAACAGTCAGTTAACTATGGCTACACCTTC	CASSEQSVNYGYTF
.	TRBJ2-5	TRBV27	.	TGTGCCAGCAGTTTATCCCAGGGGTACCAAGAGACCCAGTACTTC	CASSLSQGYQETQYF
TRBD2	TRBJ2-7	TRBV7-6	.	TGTGCCAGCAGCTTAGAGCCAGCGGGAAGGTTTTACGAGCAGTACTTC	CASSLEPAGRFYEQYF
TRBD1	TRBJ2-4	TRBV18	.	TGTGCCAGCTCACCAGGACAGGGGGACATTCAGTACTTC	CASSPGQGDIQYF
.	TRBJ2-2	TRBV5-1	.	TGCGCCAGCAGCTTGGCGTCAGGGACCGGGGAGCTGTTTTTT	CASSLASGTGELFF